A single sample gave rise to the 22 T cell receptor beta chains below, sequenced in a study of somatic mutations in cytotoxic T cells in rheumatoid arthritis. Repertoires were generated with immunoSEQ multiplex PCR, while TCRdb's copy carries only in-frame clones and drops some. The sample lists about 11,000 clones; roughly 70% were seen once. Specimen: CD8+ T cells sorted from blood. The receptors come from a woman in her forties in good health.

This chain joins TRBV27 and TRBJ2-6; no reliable D call. The germline V gene has CDR1 MNHEY and CDR2 SMNVEV (reference sequence). This CDR3 spans 17 amino acids. V was pared by 4 bases and J by 0 bases, with 13 bases between. In DNA form, the CDR3 reads TGTGCCAGCAGTTCCACCACGTCATTCTCTGGGGCCAACGTCCTGACTTTC. As protein: CASSSTTSFSGANVLTF.

The rearrangement links TRBV4-3 to TRBJ2-1, with D tentatively TRBD2 (6 bases). CDR1 and CDR2 from the germline V gene are LGHNA and YSLEER. This CDR3 spans 13 amino acids. Trimming shortened V by 3 bases and J by 15 bases, and 18 bases separated the two germline ends. The CDR3 DNA sequence: TGCGCCAGCAGCCAGGCTGAGAGACGGGAGTTGTTCTTC. It encodes CASSQAERRELFF.

The rearrangement links TRBV2 to TRBJ2-2, with 8 nucleotides matching TRBD1. This CDR3 contains 16 residues. V lost 3 bases to trimming and J lost 4 bases; unmatched junction nucleotides: 7. Germline CDR1 is SNHLY and CDR2 is FYNNEI. This CDR3 is CASSDNRGLSTGELFF. CDR3 nucleotides: TGTGCCAGCAGTGATAACAGGGGGTTAAGCACCGGGGAGCTGTTTTTT.

The chain employs TRBV28 and TRBJ2-3, with D possibly TRBD2 on 5 matching bases. Trimming removed 3 bases at V and 2 bases at J, with 9 bases between. The CDR3 consists of 14 residues. CDR1 is MDHEN, CDR2 SYDVKM, per germline. The CDR3 sequence: CASSLVATTDTQYF. CDR3 DNA sequence: TGTGCCAGCAGTTTGGTAGCGACCACAGATACGCAGTATTTT.

The gene calls are TRBV4-2 and TRBJ2-4; 9 bases are shared with TRBD2. With V trimmed by 0 bases and J by 1 base, 10 bases remained unmatched. In germline, CDR1 is LGHNA, CDR2 YNFKEQ. This CDR3 contains 19 residues. DNA for the CDR3: TGTGCCAGCAGCCAAGAGGCGGGCGGGGGGGCGTACGCCAAAAACATTCAGTACTTC. Protein sequence: CASSQEAGGGAYAKNIQYF.

This clone is medium-sized by share. The chain uses TRBV5-5 and TRBJ2-2; D remains unclear. The CDR3 has 13 residues. Germline V gene data show CDR1 as SGHKS and CDR2 as YYEKEE (reference sequence). Trimming removed 1 base at V and 6 bases at J, with 7 bases between. CDR3 sequence (DNA): TGTGCCAGCAGCTTGTGGGGATCCGGGGAGCTGTTTTTT. Translated, it gives CASSLWGSGELFF.

The CDR3 DNA reads as TGTGCCAGCAACAGGGGGCGGATCGGGGAGCTGTTTTTT. This translates into CASNRGRIGELFF. The V call is TRBV21-1, the J call TRBJ2-2; the table calls TRBD1, which could not be checked here. TRBV21-1 is listed as a pseudogene. This CDR3 is built from 13 residues.

The V gene is TRBV7-9, the J gene TRBJ1-5, with D uncertain. The germline V gene encodes CDR1 SEHNR and CDR2 FQNEAQ (reference sequence). This CDR3 is built from 14 residues. Deletions cut 1 base from V and 4 bases from J, with 8 bases between. CDR3 bases: TGTGCCAGCAGCTTAGGGGGTTTAAATCAGCCCCAGCATTTT. Translation gives CASSLGGLNQPQHF.

This clone was recorded a few times. In DNA form, the CDR3 reads TGCAGCGTTGAAGAATATGGCTACACCTTC. This sequence encodes CSVEEYGYTF. The chain is built from TRBV29-1 and TRBJ1-2; D is unclear. V lost 0 bases, J lost 5 bases, and 1 base lay in between. This CDR3 is built from 10 residues. Germline CDR1 is SQVTM and CDR2 is ANQGSEA.

This rearrangement joins TRBV27 to TRBJ2-7; 11 positions match TRBD1. CDR3 length: 14 residues. Germline lookup yields CDR1 MNHEY and CDR2 SMNVEV (reference sequence). V gave up 6 bases and J gave up 3 bases; unmatched junction bases: 4. The CDR3 sequence: CASSVGQGDYEQYF. CDR3 bases: TGTGCCAGCAGCGTGGGACAGGGGGACTACGAGCAGTACTTC.

The gene calls are TRBV5-5 and TRBJ1-1; no clear D gene. V shed 0 bases and J shed 1 base, with 10 bases lying between them. The germline V gene has CDR1 SGHKS and CDR2 YYEKEE (reference sequence). The CDR3 totals 15 residues. The CDR3 here is CASSLALRGNTEAFF. CDR3 bases: TGTGCCAGCAGCTTGGCCCTACGGGGGAACACTGAAGCTTTCTTT.

CDR3 amino acids: CASSPGGGNTEAFF. CDR3 nucleotide sequence: TGTGCCAGTAGTCCCGGGGGAGGCAACACTGAAGCTTTCTTT. The genes are TRBV19 and TRBJ1-1, with D possibly matching TRBD1 (5 bases). V dropped 5 bases and J dropped 2 bases, with 12 bases sitting between them. This CDR3 region has 14 residues. Germline CDR1 and CDR2: LNHDA and SQIVND (reference sequence).

The rearrangement joins TRBV7-8 to TRBJ1-5, with a tentative D call TRBD1 (5 bases). Germline CDR1 SGHVS, CDR2 FQNEAQ. V lost 4 bases and J 2 bases, leaving 15 bases between the germline ends. This CDR3 is 16 amino acids long. The CDR3 is CASSSTQGYGNQPQHF. The CDR3 region has the DNA TGTGCCAGCAGCTCAACCCAGGGCTATGGCAATCAGCCCCAGCATTTT. The complete variable domain, with remaining parts taken from reference TRBV7-8 and TRBJ1-5, reads GAGVSQSPRYKVAKRGQDVALRCDPISGHVSLFWYQQALGQGPEFLTYFQNEAQLDKSGLPSDRFFAERPEGSVSTLKIQRTQQEDSAVYLCASSSTQGYGNQPQHFGDGTRLSIL.

This sequence joins TRBV10-1 and TRBJ2-2; D uncertain. Between the trimmed V and J ends, which lost 6 bases and 1 base, there was a span of 9 bases. Per the germline V gene, CDR1 is WNHNN and CDR2 is SYGVQD (reference sequence). The CDR3 length is 14 residues. CDR3 in DNA: TGCGCCAGCAGCCTCCGACAGAACACCGGGGAGCTGTTTTTT. It translates to CASSLRQNTGELFF.

This clone was counted only a few times. The chain combines TRBV10-3 with TRBJ1-1; no definite D call. This CDR3 spans 11 amino acids. Germline loops: CDR1 ENHRY, CDR2 SYGVKD. The germline V and J ends were trimmed by 8 bases and 7 bases, with 11 bases remaining between them. CDR3 sequence reads: CAIQDGLEAFF. In DNA, the CDR3 is TGTGCCATCCAAGACGGACTTGAAGCTTTCTTT.

The chain employs TRBV5-4 and TRBJ1-1, with D perhaps TRBD1 (5 bases). V lost 0 bases to trimming and J lost 3 bases, with 15 bases between them. CDR1 is SGHNT and CDR2 is YYREEE in the germline V gene (reference sequence). The length of the CDR3 is 16 residues. The CDR3 DNA reads TGTGCCAGCAGCTTGGAGGTCAGGGTGTTGGACACTGAAGCTTTCTTT. Protein sequence: CASSLEVRVLDTEAFF.

V is TRBV19 and J is TRBJ2-3; unclear D gene. The CDR3 contains 14 residues. In germline, CDR1 is LNHDA, CDR2 SQIVND (reference sequence). V lost 5 bases to trimming and J lost 2 bases, with 11 bases between them. CDR3 region: CASSLGGSTDTQYF. CDR3 bases: TGTGCCAGTAGTCTGGGTGGGTCCACAGATACGCAGTATTTT.

The CDR3 spells CASSSPATYEQYF. CDR3 nucleotide sequence: TGTGCCAGCAGCTCGCCCGCTACCTACGAGCAGTACTTC. The chain employs TRBV11-2 and TRBJ2-7; D is uncertain. V was shortened by 4 bases and J by 2 bases, with 9 bases between the two germline ends. Germline V gene sequence: CDR1 SGHAT, CDR2 FQNNGV. This CDR3 is built from 13 residues.

The chain couples TRBV28 to TRBJ1-5; 8 nucleotides line up with TRBD1. The CDR3 is 17 residues long. Germline V gives CDR1 MDHEN, CDR2 SYDVKM. With 1 base clipped from V and 0 bases from J, the junction kept 5 bases outside the gene matches. CDR3 nucleotide sequence: TGTGCCAGCAGTTTATTCGGCAGGGGGCCTAGCAATCAGCCCCAGCATTTT. Encoded protein: CASSLFGRGPSNQPQHF.

The genes are TRBV5-1 and TRBJ1-2, with 8 bases that match TRBD1. CDR3 size: 13 residues. V lost 4 bases and J lost 4; bases outside the gene matches: 3. Germline assignment: CDR1 SGHRS and CDR2 YFSETQ. For the CDR3, the DNA is TGCGCCAGCAGCGATGGACAGGGCTATGGCTACACCTTC. Encoded protein: CASSDGQGYGYTF.

The J gene is TRBJ2-7, the V gene TRBV15, with TRBD2 matching over 11 bases. The CDR3 length is 16 residues. From germline, CDR1 is LNHNV and CDR2 YYDKDF (reference sequence). V trimming: 0 bases; J trimming: 3 bases; junction bases outside the gene matches: 4. The CDR3 coding sequence is TGTGCCACCAGCAGAGAAGGGACTAGCGGTCTCTACGAGCAGTACTTC. This sequence encodes CATSREGTSGLYEQYF.

The gene calls are TRBV27 and TRBJ2-1; D might be TRBD1 (5 bases). V was cut by 3 bases and J by 3 bases, with 12 bases left in between. The germline V gene encodes CDR1 MNHEY and CDR2 SMNVEV (reference sequence). The CDR3 extends over 15 amino acids. The CDR3 here is CASSFGTGGYNEQFF. The DNA of the CDR3 is TGTGCCAGCAGTTTTGGAACAGGCGGCTACAATGAGCAGTTCTTC.